What follows are 18 T cell receptor beta chains derived from one specimen sequenced in a study of cytomegalovirus exposure and HLA in healthy donors. Generated by immunoSEQ multiplex PCR, the TCRdb table keeps only in-frame clones and is missing some. The data hold 150,000 to 200,000 clones, with about 86% observed a single time. The specimen was PBMCs. The receptor source for this set is a woman in her twenties or thirties in good health and CMV-seronegative.

The genes are TRBV6-5 and TRBJ2-1; 10 nucleotides match TRBD2. J was trimmed by 8 bases and V by 1 base; bases with no gene match: 5. CDR3 size: 15 residues. Germline V lookup: CDR1 MNHEY, CDR2 SVGAGI. CDR3 region: CASSYWASGSYEQFF. DNA of the CDR3: TGTGCCAGCAGTTACTGGGCTAGCGGGAGTTATGAGCAGTTCTTC.

This clone was observed a single time. The chain links TRBV9 to TRBJ2-2, with 8 positions matching TRBD2. CDR1 is SGDLS and CDR2 is YYNGEE in the germline V gene. The CDR3 is 16 amino acids. The V segment lost 3 bases and the J segment 1 base; nucleotides outside the gene matches: 5. The CDR3 nucleotides are TGTGCCAGCAGCGCCAGGACTAGCTGGAACACCGGGGAGCTGTTTTTT. This translates into CASSARTSWNTGELFF. The full variable domain, completed using reference TRBV9 and TRBJ2-2, is DSGVTQTPKHLITATGQRVTLRCSPRSGDLSVYWYQQSLDQGLQFLIQYYNGEERAKGNILERFSAQQFPDLHSELNLSSLELGDSALYFCASSARTSWNTGELFFGEGSRLTVL.

The chain joins TRBV28 to TRBJ1-5; TRBD1 aligns across 7 bases. The length of the CDR3 is 14 residues. Germline lookup yields CDR1 MDHEN and CDR2 SYDVKM. J was trimmed by 3 bases and V by 6 bases; bases with no gene match: 5. The CDR3 is CASRQTGNNQPQHF. CDR3 sequence (DNA): TGTGCCAGCAGACAGACAGGGAACAATCAGCCCCAGCATTTT.

CDR3 in DNA: TGTGCCAGCAGCTTGCGCTGGGACAGGGGGTTTGGGGCCAACGTCCTGACTTTC. Its translation is CASSLRWDRGFGANVLTF. The rearrangement joins TRBV5-6 to TRBJ2-6; 11 bases match TRBD1. The CDR3 is made up of 18 amino acids. Per the germline V gene, CDR1 is SGHDT and CDR2 is YYEEEE. Germline trimming cut 1 base from V and 3 bases from J; bases unmatched to any gene: 6.

The V and J genes are TRBV27 and TRBJ2-2, with TRBD2 matching 7 bases. The CDR3 sequence is 17 residues long. CDR1 is MNHEY and CDR2 is SMNVEV in the germline V gene (reference sequence). Trimming cost V 7 bases and J 2 bases; bases outside gene matches: 13. CDR3 in amino acids: CASNLLRRETNTGELFF. CDR3 bases: TGTGCCAGCAATCTTCTGCGGCGGGAGACCAACACCGGGGAGCTGTTTTTT.

This clone has a single count. CDR3 loop: CASSFRPSGAFSYEQYF. The CDR3 nucleotides read TGTGCCAGCAGTTTTCGACCGTCAGGGGCTTTCTCCTACGAGCAGTACTTC. J is TRBJ2-7 and V is TRBV27; weak D call: TRBD1 (6 bases). Between the trimmed V and J ends, which lost 3 bases and 0 bases, there was a span of 18 bases. Per the germline V gene, CDR1 is MNHEY and CDR2 is SMNVEV (reference sequence). CDR3 length: 17 residues.

V and J are TRBV4-2 and TRBJ1-2; D is uncertain. This CDR3 comprises 15 residues. The ends were cut back, 1 base at V and 8 bases at J, with 17 bases in the middle. CDR1 LGHNA and CDR2 YNFKEQ come from the germline V gene. This chain's CDR3 is CASSQVPRGAGGYTF. The CDR3 DNA reads as TGTGCCAGCAGCCAAGTACCGCGGGGAGCGGGGGGCTACACCTTC.

This clone was counted only a few times. The chain joins TRBV28 to TRBJ1-1; TRBD1 agrees at 8 bases. Trimming took 3 bases from V and 6 from J; bases not matched to a gene: 12. The CDR3 has 16 amino acids. CDR1 and CDR2 from the germline V gene are MDHEN and SYDVKM. The CDR3 coding sequence is TGTGCCAGCAGTTTGAGGGGTGGACAGGGTATTCCTGAAGCTTTCTTT. Amino acid sequence: CASSLRGGQGIPEAFF.

The chain recombines TRBV11-1 with TRBJ1-6; D ambiguous. The CDR3 has 16 residues. V lost 5 bases and J lost 5, with 16 bases in between. CDR1 SGHAT and CDR2 FQDESV come from the germline V gene (reference sequence). The CDR3 DNA reads TGTGCCAGCAGCCAAACAGCGACGATGAATAATTCACCCCTCCACTTT. Its translation: CASSQTATMNNSPLHF. Full variable domain (remainder filled in from reference TRBV11-1 and TRBJ1-6): EAEVAQSPRYKITEKSQAVAFWCDPISGHATLYWYRQILGQGPELLVQFQDESVVDDSQLPKDRFSAERLKGVDSTLKIQPAELGDSAMYLCASSQTATMNNSPLHFGNGTRLTVT.

The genes are TRBV5-4 and TRBJ2-3; possible D gene TRBD2, 6 bases. Trimming stripped 1 base from V and 0 bases from J, with 12 bases between. Germline V lookup: CDR1 SGHNT, CDR2 YYREEE (reference sequence). This CDR3 comprises 16 residues. CDR3 protein: CASSLFRGDSTDTQYF. CDR3 nucleotides: TGTGCCAGCAGCTTGTTTCGCGGGGACAGCACAGATACGCAGTATTTT.

The rearrangement links TRBV5-4 to TRBJ2-6; D call uncertain. Germline assignment: CDR1 SGHNT and CDR2 YYREEE (reference sequence). This CDR3 spans 13 amino acids. The V end was cut by 0 bases, the J end by 9 bases, with 7 bases between. CDR3 DNA sequence: TGTGCCAGCAGCTTGGCCGGCAGCAACGTCCTGACTTTC. Translating gives CASSLAGSNVLTF.

This clone was seen only once. J is TRBJ2-7 and V is TRBV2; D perhaps matches TRBD1 (6 bases). The V gene's germline CDR1 is SNHLY and CDR2 FYNNEI. The CDR3 sequence is 13 residues long. V shed 4 bases and J shed 6 bases, with 13 bases lying between them. CDR3 nucleotide sequence: TGTGCCAGCAGTGTTGCAGGGGCCCTCGAGCAGTACTTC. It specifies CASSVAGALEQYF.

This sequence joins TRBV19 and TRBJ2-6; D might be TRBD1 (5 bases). The germline V and J ends were trimmed by 6 bases and 1 base, with 19 bases remaining between them. The germline V gene encodes CDR1 LNHDA and CDR2 SQIVND (reference sequence). The CDR3 runs to 18 residues. The DNA of the CDR3 is TGTGCCAGTAGCGCCGATGGGGCGCTTTCTTCTGGGGCCAACGTCCTGACTTTC. It codes for CASSADGALSSGANVLTF.

The chain combines TRBV11-2 with TRBJ2-1; 7 positions agree with TRBD2. CDR1 is SGHAT, CDR2 FQNNGV, per germline. V was pared by 3 bases and J by 6 bases, with 5 bases of the junction left unmatched. This CDR3 region has 14 residues. The CDR3 nucleotides read TGTGCCAGCAGCTTCGGACTAGTAATCAATGAGCAGTTCTTC. This gives the protein CASSFGLVINEQFF.

V and J are TRBV28 and TRBJ2-2, with D perhaps TRBD2 (5 bases). Germline assignment: CDR1 MDHEN and CDR2 SYDVKM. Trimming cost V 6 bases and J 0 bases, with 8 bases left between them. The CDR3 extends over 14 amino acids. CDR3 nucleotide sequence: TGTGCCAGCAGGAGAGGGACGAACACCGGGGAGCTGTTTTTT. Its protein product is CASRRGTNTGELFF.

The J gene is TRBJ2-2, the V gene TRBV9; possibly TRBD2 for D (5 bases). The CDR3 is 13 amino acids. V was shortened by 0 bases and J by 6 bases, with 6 bases between the two germline ends. Germline values: CDR1 SGDLS, CDR2 YYNGEE. CDR3 residues: CASSVVGAGELFF. CDR3 DNA sequence: TGTGCCAGCAGCGTAGTCGGGGCCGGGGAGCTGTTTTTT.

In DNA form, the CDR3 reads TGTGCCAGCAGTTTGACAGGGACTGGAAACACCATATATTTT. Translation: CASSLTGTGNTIYF. The genes are TRBV2 and TRBJ1-3; 7 nucleotides agree with TRBD1. The CDR3 totals 14 residues. Germline CDR1 is SNHLY and CDR2 is FYNNEI. The V gene end was trimmed by 5 bases and the J gene end by 2 bases; junction bases not matched to a gene: 3.

This rearrangement joins TRBV9 to TRBJ2-7, with a tentative D call TRBD2 (6 bases). Trimming removed 4 bases from V and 0 bases from J, with 14 bases in between. Germline assignment: CDR1 SGDLS and CDR2 YYNGEE. CDR3 length: 15 amino acids. The CDR3 loop is CASSSLAGSSYEQYF. The DNA of the CDR3 is TGTGCCAGCAGCTCTTTGGCGGGGAGCTCCTACGAGCAGTACTTC.